This T cell receptor beta chain is from a study of T cell responses to AZD1222 COVID-19 vaccine (dated by TCRdb to about 2021). In the study overall: Because spike-specific TCR depth and breadth did not differ between the two schedules, AZD1222 recipients who got a second dose at roughly 4 weeks were pooled with those who got a second dose at roughly 12 weeks. A total of approximately 240 trial participants underwent TCR sequencing, of whom around 200 received two doses of AZD1222 and 26 received two doses of the MenACWY control vaccine. Trial participants were enrolled by age into subgroups of 18-55, 56-69 and 70-plus years, and around 150, 29 and 61 TCR-sequenced participants, respectively, were included in these subgroups. What the work shows at the level of the full study, not this receptor alone: Participants were mostly white British and included more females than males, and it was suggested by the authors that clonal diversity may have been underestimated. After two AZD1222 doses, spike-specific TCR breadth and depth were significantly higher than at day 0 and than in MenACWY recipients. Conclusions about previously exposed vaccinees are limited because only six or seven AZD1222 recipients were SARS-CoV-2 seropositive at baseline. The whole spike protein was spanned by vaccine-associated CD4 TCRs, and dominant responses were seen in regions 160-218 and 743-854. Because no day 14 peak-response samples were available, the repertoires could be characterized only after the peak T cell response. Epitopes outside the regions mutated in the B.1.351 and B.1.1.7 variants were reportedly recognized by nearly half of the unique spike-specific TCRs. The 56-69-year group was small, and its depth increase did not reach significance, likely because of low power.

On this clone: This receptor's antigen is unknown. Base qualities are missing; no much larger clone stands one base away.

V was cut back by 3 bases and J by 7 bases, leaving a gap of 13 bases between them. CDR1 and CDR2 (LNHDA, SQIVND) derive from the germline V gene (reference sequence). From its cysteine to its phenylalanine, the CDR3 spans 14 amino acids. The sequence is cut down to CDR3 DNA, 42 bases in frame from base 1. The sample's time point label is to be understood as: baseline before first vaccination. Vaccinee samples were obtained from the UK trials COV001 and COV002, which included a single-blind randomized controlled phase 2/3 trial of AZD1222 (ChAdOx1 nCoV-19) in healthy adults. Trial participant PBMC samples were collected at day 0 and day 28 after the second dose for TCRbeta chain sequencing. The CDR3 regions of human TCRbeta chains were analyzed by immunosequencing. The authors processed their data as follows. Repertoire TCRs were checked for matches against a reference library of SARS-CoV-2-specific TCRs that had been generated using the MIRA antigen-specificity platform. Breadth was defined as the fraction of unique TCRs that were SARS-CoV-2-associated. Depth was defined as the fraction of total T cells that were SARS-CoV-2-associated. Using the MIRA data, every spike-specific TCR was mapped to the spike region that the TCR reacted to and assigned to either a CD4 or a CD8 class. Log10-transformed breadth and depth values were compared by one-way ANOVA with Sidak's multiple comparisons tests. Sourced from immuneACCESS, this table was stored by TCRdb with only in-frame sequences that have V and J called. A share of the clones is absent; for the studies checked, an unresolved V gene accounts for under half, and the remainder has no known explanation. V and J calls and clone size come straight from that table; D and trimming were deduced from the DNA. In this sample the table shows roughly 100,000 clones, almost 90% of which occur a single time. About 4.8% of the sample is held by the ten biggest clonotypes.

Rearrangement joined TRBV19 to TRBJ1-5, and possibly TRBD1, on 6 matching bases. The receptor was derived from an adult in good health. This sample comprised peripheral blood, obtained on day 0 of AZD1222 vaccination. DNA sequence: TGTGCCAGTAGTATGTTACAGGGACGACAGCCCCAGCATTTT. This is translated as CASSMLQGRQPQHF.